This T cell receptor beta chain was captured by sequencing in a study of shared clonotypes between healthy human individuals. Cells designated naive CD8 were CD45RO-negative and were positively selected for CCR7, with terminally differentiated effector memory CD45RA+ cells excluded. About this clone itself: Its specificity is unknown.

Assay: immunoSEQ multiplex PCR; the TCRdb copy retains only in-frame clones and omits some. The sample gives around 1,900,000 clones, 85% to 95% of which show up once; approximately 1.6% is in the top ten. Study-wide results and caveats: Few donors limited the genetic and exposure-history diversity represented. Naive CD4 clonotypes were shared across a handful of donors at roughly 4.6%. Clonotype sharing across donors was expected to vary with sequencing depth. Generation probability values for non-shared clonotypes were lower than those for clonotypes shared by all four donors.

CDR1 SEHNR and CDR2 FQNEAQ come from the germline V gene (reference sequence). V was clipped by 3 bases and J by 2 bases, with 12 bases between them. The CDR3 is made up of 15 amino acids. Sample: naive CD8+ T cells from PBMCs. The chain joins TRBV7-9 to TRBJ2-3; D not certain. This clonotype was obtained from a man between 18 and 29 years old in good health. Some clones in this sample may be carry-over from other donors' samples. The DNA of the CDR3 is TGTGCCAGCAGCTTCAACATGGCGAACACAGATACGCAGTATTTT. It specifies CASSFNMANTDTQYF.